This TCR beta chain came from a study of blood T cell repertoires in COVID-19. Study-level information: Sample material is recorded as cDNA or gDNA derived from T cells, B-cell-depleted T cells, or PBMCs.

This table comes from immunoSEQ multiplex PCR, and its TCRdb copy is limited to in-frame clones, with some not included. Among 200,000 to 250,000 clones listed, 82% were seen once. Sequenced: peripheral blood. This clonotype originated in a woman in her 70s with COVID-19, enrolled during active disease.

The CDR3 region has the DNA TGTGCCAGCAGCCCGGGACTAGCGGGATCCTACGAGCAGTACTTC. Protein: CASSPGLAGSYEQYF. The chain has TRBV11-3 and TRBJ2-7; 13 nucleotides align to TRBD2. Germline values: CDR1 SGHNT, CDR2 YENEEA. This CDR3 spans 15 amino acids. V gave up 5 bases and J gave up 1 base; unmatched junction bases: 2.